This T cell receptor beta chain originates from a study of neurological immune-mediated disorders. The CDR3 is 13 residues long. The germline V and J ends were trimmed by 2 bases and 3 bases, with 7 bases remaining between them. Preparation of the unsorted libraries drew on 2 million PBMCs stored at -80 C. This clonotype appeared many times. The antigen remains unidentified. As for the cDNA, it was generated by 5'RACE with 10-nucleotide random UMIs. TCRdb called the 5' RACE reads again in MiXCR, with one record for every CDR3 protein. This sample carries roughly 60,000 distinct CDR3 sequences, 2% to 2.5% of them seen once, and the ten largest clones take about 3%. Points from the study as a whole: The expanded clones of different subjects shared no CDR3 amino acid sequences (suggesting private repertoires in all groups).

Sequencing was carried out using PBMCs. The clonotype comes from a man in his fifties or sixties with multiple sclerosis. The J gene is TRBJ2-5, the V gene TRBV12-3 or TRBV12-4, with D uncertain. In DNA form, the CDR3 reads TGTGCCAGCAGTTTATTCGGTGAAGAGACCCAGTACTTC. Its protein product is CASSLFGEETQYF.